The T cell receptor (beta chain) described here comes from a study of identical twins. This CDR3 is built from 14 residues. The germline V and J ends were trimmed by 6 bases and 2 bases, with 13 bases remaining between them. Germline-derived CDR1 and CDR2 are SGHVS and FQNEAQ. A few counts support this clonotype. Each CDR3 protein gets one entry after TCRdb re-called the 5' RACE reads with MiXCR. The sample has approximately 530,000 distinct CDR3 sequences, around 24% seen once. These records were also assigned to another study, of yellow fever vaccine responses in identical twins.

This receptor was obtained from a woman aged 18-29 years in good health. Sequenced: CD4+ T cells sorted from blood. The chain couples TRBV7-8 to TRBJ1-1; D is unclear. The CDR3 sequence: CASSSRQINTEAFF. Here the CDR3 DNA reads TGTGCCAGCAGTTCTCGGCAGATTAACACTGAAGCTTTCTTT.